The 32 T cell receptor beta chains presented below share a single source sample, sequenced in a study of blood T cell repertoires in COVID-19. Sequencing used immunoSEQ multiplex PCR; TCRdb keeps in-frame clones, though not all of them. The table records roughly 200,000 clones, approximately 87% of them present only once. Sequenced input: peripheral blood. Receptors originate from an older person with COVID-19, enrolled during active disease.

V usage is TRBV9 and J usage is TRBJ1-4; TRBD1 is a possible D gene (6 bases). Between the trimmed V and J ends, which lost 0 bases and 7 bases, there was a span of 13 bases. Per germline, CDR1 SGDLS and CDR2 YYNGEE. The CDR3 is 15 amino acids. CDR3 bases: TGTGCCAGCAGCGTAGGGGGGCAGGGATTTGAAAAACTGTTTTTT. Its protein is CASSVGGQGFEKLFF.

CDR3 sequence: CASSQDTSGTDTQYF. The CDR3 coding sequence is TGCGCCAGCAGCCAAGATACTAGCGGGACAGATACGCAGTATTTT. The chain uses TRBV4-1 and TRBJ2-3; TRBD2 matches at 9 bases. This CDR3 is built from 15 residues. Germline V lookup: CDR1 MGHRA, CDR2 YSYEKL. Losses at the gene ends were 0 bases for V and 3 bases for J; bases not matched to a gene: 1.

J is TRBJ1-1 and V is TRBV29-1; 8 bases are shared with TRBD1. V lost 6 bases, J lost 8 bases, and 11 bases stayed unmatched. The CDR3 spans 13 residues. CDR1 and CDR2 (germline): SQVTM, ANQGSEA. The CDR3 protein is CSVDFTGGGEAFF. In DNA, the CDR3 is TGCAGCGTCGACTTCACAGGGGGTGGAGAAGCTTTCTTT.

The chain combines TRBV7-3 with TRBJ2-3, with 8 bases fitting TRBD1. The CDR3 sequence is 17 residues long. Trimming took 5 bases from V and 3 from J; bases not matched to a gene: 13. Looked up from germline, CDR1 is SGHTA and CDR2 is FQGTGA. CDR3 nucleotides: TGTGCCAGCAGCACCAAGAGACAGGGGTCAGGGACAGATACGCAGTATTTT. Its protein product is CASSTKRQGSGTDTQYF.

This clone was seen more than once but under ten times. The chain joins TRBV10-3 to TRBJ2-1; 8 positions match TRBD2. The CDR3 is 15 residues long. V shed 6 bases, J shed 9 bases, and the junction held 13 bases outside the gene matches. Germline V gives CDR1 ENHRY, CDR2 SYGVKD. This chain's CDR3 is CAIRNSGTGGSEQFF. The CDR3 DNA reads TGTGCCATCAGGAATAGCGGGACGGGGGGGAGTGAGCAGTTCTTC.

This clone was found a few times. The chain carries TRBV28 and TRBJ1-2, with D possibly matching TRBD1 (6 bases). Per germline, CDR1 MDHEN and CDR2 SYDVKM. V lost 2 bases and J 10 bases, leaving 14 bases between the germline ends. CDR3 size: 13 residues. The CDR3 DNA reads TGTGCCAGCAGTTTAACGGACAGAAGAGTCTACACCTTC. Its protein is CASSLTDRRVYTF.

This chain uses TRBV24-1 with TRBJ2-1; weak D call: TRBD2 (5 bases). Trimming removed 1 base at V and 10 bases at J, with 7 bases between. CDR3 length: 12 amino acids. Germline V lookup: CDR1 KGHDR, CDR2 SFDVKD. DNA of the CDR3: TGTGCCACCAGTGATTTCCGGGAAGAGCAGTTCTTC. Amino acids: CATSDFREEQFF.

CDR3 region: CASQGAGGFYGYTF. Here the CDR3 DNA reads TGTGCCAGCCAAGGCGCAGGGGGCTTCTATGGCTACACCTTC. The V call is TRBV7-2, the J call TRBJ1-2, with 8 bases matching TRBD1. J was trimmed by 4 bases and V by 8 bases; bases with no gene match: 9. CDR1 SGHTA and CDR2 FQGNSA come from the germline V gene. The CDR3 is made up of 14 amino acids.

With regard to this clone: Relative to the germline gene, one junction end is altered; a read error may explain this. V is TRBV27 and J is TRBJ1-3; TRBD1 matches at 12 bases. Germline V lookup: CDR1 MNHEY, CDR2 SMNVEV (reference sequence). CDR3 length: 13 residues. CDR3 amino acids: CVSGDRGRNTIYF. The CDR3 bases are TGTGTCAGCGGGGACAGGGGGCGGAACACCATATATTTT.

This sequence joins TRBV28 and TRBJ2-3, with 10 bases fitting TRBD1. The germline CDR1 and CDR2 sequences are MDHEN and SYDVKM. V dropped 7 bases and J dropped 3; count of bases not matched to a gene: 10. The CDR3 has 16 residues. CDR3 sequence: CASTGLGQGRTDTQYF. The DNA for the CDR3 is TGTGCCAGCACCGGACTGGGACAGGGGAGGACAGATACGCAGTATTTT. Using reference TRBV28 and TRBJ2-3 for the parts outside the CDR3, the full variable domain is DVKVTQSSRYLVKRTGEKVFLECVQDMDHENMFWYRQDPGLGLRLIYFSYDVKMKEKGDIPEGYSVSREKKERFSLILESASTNQTSMYLCASTGLGQGRTDTQYFGPGTRLTVL.

This clone showed up just once. The rearrangement joins TRBV19 to TRBJ2-3, with no clear D. The germline gives CDR1 LNHDA, CDR2 SQIVND (reference sequence). CDR3 length: 15 residues. V was shortened by 2 bases and J by 1 base, with 10 bases between the two germline ends. The CDR3, as DNA: TGTGCCAGTAGTATAAGTGGTCAGGGCACAGATACGCAGTATTTT. Encoded protein: CASSISGQGTDTQYF.

This chain joins TRBV9 and TRBJ2-2, with a possible D match to TRBD1 (6 bases). The CDR3 runs 15 residues. Germline assignment: CDR1 SGDLS and CDR2 YYNGEE. V lost 4 bases and J 1 base, leaving 11 bases between the germline ends. CDR3 nucleotides: TGTGCCAGCAGCCCCCGAGGGGGGAACACCGGGGAGCTGTTTTTT. Residues: CASSPRGGNTGELFF.

The chain carries TRBV15 and TRBJ1-5; D unresolved. Trimming cost V 0 bases and J 2 bases, with 14 bases left between them. CDR1 and CDR2 (germline): LNHNV, YYDKDF (reference sequence). CDR3 size: 17 residues. The CDR3 protein is CATSRDRSGSRNQPQHF. DNA of the CDR3: TGTGCCACCAGCAGAGATCGATCAGGTTCTCGCAATCAGCCCCAGCATTTT.

The chain joins TRBV9 to TRBJ2-2, with D perhaps TRBD1 (6 bases). The germline gives CDR1 SGDLS, CDR2 YYNGEE. CDR3 length: 15 amino acids. V was pared by 2 bases and J by 5 bases, with 13 bases between. The CDR3 DNA follows: TGTGCCAGCAGCGTGACTACAGGGAATACCGGGGAGCTGTTTTTT. Protein: CASSVTTGNTGELFF.

The CDR3 region has the DNA TGTGCCACGGCGGGGAGCAATCAGCCCCAGCATTTT. Translation: CATAGSNQPQHF. The rearrangement joins TRBV12-3 or TRBV12-4 to TRBJ1-5; no definite D call. Trimming cost V 10 bases and J 1 base, with 8 bases left between them. CDR3 length equals 12 residues.

The chain has TRBV12-3 or TRBV12-4 and TRBJ2-5, with a possible D match to TRBD1 (5 bases). The V gene lost 2 bases and the J gene lost 4 bases, with 5 bases spanning the gap. This CDR3 comprises 12 residues. The CDR3 DNA sequence: TGTGCCAGCAGTTTACAGGGAGAGACCCAGTACTTC. Amino acid sequence: CASSLQGETQYF.

The genes are TRBV19 and TRBJ1-4, with 8 bases that match TRBD1. The V segment lost 4 bases and the J segment 7 bases; nucleotides outside the gene matches: 8. The CDR3 is made up of 15 amino acids. Germline CDR1 reads LNHDA; CDR2 reads SQIVND (reference sequence). CDR3 sequence: CASSTTDRGGEKLFF. CDR3 nucleotides: TGTGCCAGTAGTACCACCGACAGGGGAGGTGAAAAACTGTTTTTT.

The CDR3 DNA is TGTGCCAGCAGCCCTACAGGGGGAGGATATGGCTACACCTTC. This encodes CASSPTGGGYGYTF. The J gene is TRBJ1-2, the V gene TRBV5-4; TRBD1 matches at 8 bases. V shed 4 bases, J shed 5 bases, and the junction held 7 bases outside the gene matches. This CDR3 is built from 14 residues. Germline V gene sequence: CDR1 SGHNT, CDR2 YYREEE (reference sequence).

The chain uses TRBV28 and TRBJ1-4; 9 nucleotides agree with TRBD1. The ends lost 5 bases at V and 3 bases at J; junction bases unmatched: 7. The length of the CDR3 is 16 residues. Germline V gene data show CDR1 as MDHEN and CDR2 as SYDVKM. Here the CDR3 DNA reads TGTGCCAGCAGTCCACCCACAGGGGGCCCTAATGAAAAACTGTTTTTT. Translating gives CASSPPTGGPNEKLFF.

The chain is built from TRBV5-6 and TRBJ1-1, with 11 bases that match TRBD1. The CDR3 totals 15 residues. Germline V gives CDR1 SGHDT, CDR2 YYEEEE. Losses at the gene ends were 5 bases for V and 6 bases for J; bases not matched to a gene: 9. The CDR3 region has the DNA TGTGCCAGCAGGCCCCGGGGACAGGGGGATGCTGAAGCTTTCTTT. Translated, it gives CASRPRGQGDAEAFF.

In its sample, this clone was seen once. The V gene is TRBV11-2, the J gene TRBJ2-7; TRBD1 might be the D (6 bases). Germline V gives CDR1 SGHAT, CDR2 FQNNGV. The CDR3 spans 13 residues. Trimming cost V 5 bases and J 3 bases, with 11 bases left between them. CDR3 residues: CASSPTGYYEQYF. The CDR3 DNA is TGTGCCAGCAGCCCAACAGGGTACTACGAGCAGTACTTC.

The J gene is TRBJ1-2, the V gene TRBV5-1; 9 nucleotides match TRBD1. Germline-derived CDR1 and CDR2 are SGHRS and YFSETQ. This CDR3 has 17 residues. The ends lost 0 bases at V and 6 bases at J; junction bases unmatched: 12. CDR3 loop: CASSLAPGTGFFNGYTF. In DNA form, the CDR3 reads TGCGCCAGCAGCTTGGCACCCGGGACAGGGTTTTTCAATGGCTACACCTTC.

The J gene is TRBJ2-3, the V gene TRBV2; D unclear. The CDR3 spans 11 residues. Germline V CDR1 and CDR2: SNHLY, FYNNEI. V was shortened by 6 bases and J by 5 bases, with 6 bases between the two germline ends. The CDR3 nucleotides are TGTGCCAGCAGGGAGAGAGATACGCAGTATTTT. This sequence encodes CASRERDTQYF.

This chain uses TRBV6-5 with TRBJ2-7, with a weak D call TRBD2 (6 bases). With 11 bases removed from V and 5 bases from J, the gap between germline ends came to 19 bases. CDR1 is MNHEY and CDR2 is SVGAGI in the germline V gene. This CDR3 has 13 amino acids. CDR3 sequence: CAGGSLLDHEQYF. The CDR3 coding sequence is TGTGCCGGAGGGAGCCTCCTGGACCACGAGCAGTACTTC.

V usage is TRBV19 and J usage is TRBJ1-5, with 7 bases lining up with TRBD1. The CDR3 consists of 13 residues. J lost 5 bases, V lost 10 bases, and 8 bases had no gene match. From germline, CDR1 is LNHDA and CDR2 SQIVND (reference sequence). The CDR3 nucleotides are TGTGCCACAAGGGACAGCCCCTATCAGCCCCAGCATTTT. This sequence encodes CATRDSPYQPQHF.

The rearrangement joins TRBV28 to TRBJ1-1; 9 nucleotides align to TRBD1. V dropped 4 bases and J dropped 0; count of bases not matched to a gene: 6. This CDR3 comprises 16 residues. CDR1 is MDHEN, CDR2 SYDVKM, per germline. CDR3 sequence reads: CASSSGQGTMNTEAFF. The CDR3 bases are TGTGCCAGCAGTTCGGGACAGGGTACGATGAACACTGAAGCTTTCTTT.

The CDR3 DNA reads TGCGCCAGCAGCTACAGGGTTGAAGAGACCCAGTACTTC. It translates to CASSYRVEETQYF. This chain connects TRBV5-1 to TRBJ2-5, with D possibly being TRBD1 (6 bases). CDR3 length equals 13 residues. The germline CDR1 and CDR2 sequences are SGHRS and YFSETQ. Trimming left V 3 bases short and J 3 bases short, with 9 bases between.

The chain links TRBV7-7 to TRBJ1-6; D is perhaps TRBD1 (5 bases). The CDR3 runs to 15 residues. V was clipped by 7 bases and J by 2 bases, with 12 bases between them. CDR1 and CDR2 (germline): SSHAT, FNYEAQ (reference sequence). This CDR3 is CASTMGHPYNSPLHF. The CDR3 region has the DNA TGTGCCAGCACTATGGGGCATCCCTATAATTCACCCCTCCACTTT.

The chain joins TRBV7-2 to TRBJ2-7, with 9 bases aligning to TRBD2. Trimming took 2 bases from V and 6 from J; bases not matched to a gene: 5. CDR1 is SGHTA and CDR2 is FQGNSA in the germline V gene. CDR3 size: 14 residues. Here the CDR3 DNA reads TGTGCCAGCAGCTTATATCGCGGGGGGGCCGAGCAGTACTTC. It codes for CASSLYRGGAEQYF.

The rearrangement links TRBV19 to TRBJ1-3; 7 bases line up with TRBD1. J lost 4 bases, V lost 4 bases, and 4 bases had no gene match. In germline, CDR1 is LNHDA, CDR2 SQIVND (reference sequence). The length of the CDR3 is 14 residues. CDR3 amino acids: CASSSRDSGNTIYF. For the CDR3, the DNA is TGTGCCAGTAGTAGCCGGGACAGCGGAAACACCATATATTTT. Full variable domain (remainder filled in from reference TRBV19 and TRBJ1-3): DGGITQSPKYLFRKEGQNVTLSCEQNLNHDAMYWYRQDPGQGLRLIYYSQIVNDFQKGDIAEGYSVSREKKESFPLTVTSAQKNPTAFYLCASSSRDSGNTIYFGEGSWLTVV.

The gene calls are TRBV28 and TRBJ2-3, with 7 bases that match TRBD1. The CDR3 length is 14 residues. The J segment lost 0 bases and the V segment lost 5 bases, leaving 2 bases of the junction unmatched. Germline lookup yields CDR1 MDHEN and CDR2 SYDVKM. As DNA, the CDR3 is TGTGCCAGCAGTGGGACAGACAGCACAGATACGCAGTATTTT. This gives the protein CASSGTDSTDTQYF.

This sequence joins TRBV5-1 and TRBJ2-1; TRBD2 is a possible D gene (5 bases). This CDR3 has 16 amino acids. Trimming took 4 bases from V and 0 from J, leaving 14 bases between them. CDR1 and CDR2 from the germline V gene are SGHRS and YFSETQ. The CDR3: CASSQAVTGSYNEQFF. The CDR3 DNA is TGCGCCAGCAGCCAAGCGGTGACCGGCTCCTACAATGAGCAGTTCTTC.